These 2 T cell receptor beta chains originate from one sample sequenced in a study of cytomegalovirus exposure and HLA in healthy donors. Clones were sequenced by immunoSEQ multiplex PCR, and TCRdb holds only the in-frame ones, with some missing. The sample lists about 330,000 clones; approximately 90% were seen once. Sequencing input: PBMCs. These receptor sequences come from a woman aged 25 to 45 in good health and CMV-seropositive.

The chain employs TRBV6-6 and TRBJ2-7; D may be TRBD1 or TRBD2 (5 bases each). The CDR3 consists of 16 residues. Germline V lookup: CDR1 MNHNY, CDR2 SVGAGI (reference sequence). Deletions cut 8 bases from V and 2 bases from J, with 22 bases between. The CDR3 DNA follows: TGTGCCAGCGGTGGTTTTGGGACCAGCCAAACCTACGAGCAGTACTTC. It encodes CASGGFGTSQTYEQYF.

V usage is TRBV6-5 and J usage is TRBJ1-1; D unresolved. Germline CDR1 is MNHEY and CDR2 is SVGAGI. V gave up 10 bases and J gave up 5 bases, with 20 bases separating them. This CDR3 has 14 residues. Here the CDR3 DNA reads TGTGCCACCCAACGGGGAGGGAGAGGGACTGAAGCTTTCTTT. Protein product: CATQRGGRGTEAFF.